Described below is a single T cell receptor beta chain sequence and its context. Its antigen remains unknown. This sample stems from a study of cytomegalovirus exposure and HLA in healthy donors. General study points: Across donors, most TCRs were seen rarely, yet some public ones were widespread. The study designated some 180 TCR beta chains cytomegalovirus-associated. Among the CMV-associated chains, a few were confirmed in vitro as specific for CMV antigens.

Profiled with immunoSEQ multiplex PCR; TCRdb holds only in-frame clones, not every one. The top ten clones hold around 3.4% of a sample with 100,000 to 150,000 clones, 89% of them seen once. CDR1 and CDR2 (germline): SGDLS, YYNGEE. Trimming removed 0 bases from V and 4 bases from J; junction bases left unmatched: 4. The CDR3 spans 15 residues. The source material was PBMCs. The chain employs TRBV9 and TRBJ2-4; 7 positions match TRBD2. This receptor was identified in a man aged 30 to 45 in good health and CMV-seronegative. CDR3 in DNA: TGTGCCAGCAGCGTAGAAGGGACTACGAAAAACATTCAGTACTTC. Protein product: CASSVEGTTKNIQYF.